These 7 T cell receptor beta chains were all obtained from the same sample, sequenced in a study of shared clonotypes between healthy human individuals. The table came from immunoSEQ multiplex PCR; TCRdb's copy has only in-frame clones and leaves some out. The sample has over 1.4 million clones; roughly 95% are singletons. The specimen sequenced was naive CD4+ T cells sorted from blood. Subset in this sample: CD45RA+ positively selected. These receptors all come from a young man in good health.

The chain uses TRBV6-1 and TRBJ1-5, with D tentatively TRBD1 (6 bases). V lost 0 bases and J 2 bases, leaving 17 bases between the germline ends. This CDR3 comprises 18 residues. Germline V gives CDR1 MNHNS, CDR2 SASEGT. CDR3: CASSEALPGGLGNQPQHF. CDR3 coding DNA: TGTGCCAGCAGTGAAGCGCTTCCCGGGGGGCTTGGCAATCAGCCCCAGCATTTT.

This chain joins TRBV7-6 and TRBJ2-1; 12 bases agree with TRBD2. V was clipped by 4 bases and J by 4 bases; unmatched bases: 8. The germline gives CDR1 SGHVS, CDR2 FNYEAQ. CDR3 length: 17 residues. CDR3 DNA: TGTGCCAGCAGCTCCAGAGGGGGACTAGCGGGTTACAATGAGCAGTTCTTC. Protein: CASSSRGGLAGYNEQFF.

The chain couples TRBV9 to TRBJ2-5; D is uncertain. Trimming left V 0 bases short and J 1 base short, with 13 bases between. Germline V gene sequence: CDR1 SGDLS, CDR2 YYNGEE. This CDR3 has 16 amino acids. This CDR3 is CASSVAVELFQETQYF. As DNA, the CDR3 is TGTGCCAGCAGCGTAGCCGTGGAACTGTTCCAAGAGACCCAGTACTTC.

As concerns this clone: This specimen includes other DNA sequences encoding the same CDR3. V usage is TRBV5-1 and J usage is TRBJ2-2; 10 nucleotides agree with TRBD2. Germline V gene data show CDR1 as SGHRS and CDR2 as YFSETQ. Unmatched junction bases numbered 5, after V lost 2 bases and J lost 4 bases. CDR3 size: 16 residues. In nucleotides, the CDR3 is TGCGCCAGCAGCTTAGGGCTAGCGGGAGTCACCGGGGAGCTGTTTTTT. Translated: CASSLGLAGVTGELFF.

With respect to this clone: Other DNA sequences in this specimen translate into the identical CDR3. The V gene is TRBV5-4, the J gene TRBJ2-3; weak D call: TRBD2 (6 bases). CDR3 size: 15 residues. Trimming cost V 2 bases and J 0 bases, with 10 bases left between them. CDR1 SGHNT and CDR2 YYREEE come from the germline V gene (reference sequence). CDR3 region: CASSLGGSSTDTQYF. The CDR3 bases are TGTGCCAGCAGCTTAGGAGGGTCTAGCACAGATACGCAGTATTTT.

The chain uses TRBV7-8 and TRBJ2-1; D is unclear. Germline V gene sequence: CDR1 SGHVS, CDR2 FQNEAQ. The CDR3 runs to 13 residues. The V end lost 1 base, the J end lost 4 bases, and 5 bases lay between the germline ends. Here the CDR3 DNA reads TGTGCCAGCAGCTTAGAAACATACAATGAGCAGTTCTTC. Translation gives CASSLETYNEQFF.

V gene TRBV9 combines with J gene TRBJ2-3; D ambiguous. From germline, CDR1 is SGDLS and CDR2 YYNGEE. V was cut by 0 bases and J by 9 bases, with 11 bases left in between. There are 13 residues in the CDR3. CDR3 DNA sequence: TGTGCCAGCAGCGTAGTGGGGTCCCAGACGCAGTATTTT. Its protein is CASSVVGSQTQYF.